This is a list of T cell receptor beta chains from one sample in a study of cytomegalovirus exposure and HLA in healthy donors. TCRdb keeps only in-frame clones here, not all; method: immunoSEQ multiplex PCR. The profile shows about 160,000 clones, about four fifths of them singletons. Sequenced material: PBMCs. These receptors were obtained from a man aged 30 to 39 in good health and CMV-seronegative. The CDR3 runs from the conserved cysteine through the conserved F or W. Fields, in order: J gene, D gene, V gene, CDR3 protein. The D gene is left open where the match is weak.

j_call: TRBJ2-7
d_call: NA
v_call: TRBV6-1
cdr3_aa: CASNPKTDTYEQYF

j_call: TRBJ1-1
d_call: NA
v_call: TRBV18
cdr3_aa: CASSPDRGMNTEAFF

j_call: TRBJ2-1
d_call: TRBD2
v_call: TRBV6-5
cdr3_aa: CASSYSMGGDEFF

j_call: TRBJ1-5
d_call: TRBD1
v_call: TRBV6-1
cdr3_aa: CASSEERGRQPQHF

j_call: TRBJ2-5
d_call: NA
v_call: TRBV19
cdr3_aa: CASSMVLIRQEPQETQYF

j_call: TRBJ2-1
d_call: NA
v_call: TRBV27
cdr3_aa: CASSLLSSYNEQFF

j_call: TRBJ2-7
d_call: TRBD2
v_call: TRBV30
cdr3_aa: CAWSVRVAGRYEQYF

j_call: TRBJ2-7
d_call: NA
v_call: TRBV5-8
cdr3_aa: CASSLTGNYEQYF

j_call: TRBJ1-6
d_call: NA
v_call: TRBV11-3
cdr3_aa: CASSLVRDSPLHF

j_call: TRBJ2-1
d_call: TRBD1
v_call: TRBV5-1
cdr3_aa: CASKRVGWDSYNEQFF

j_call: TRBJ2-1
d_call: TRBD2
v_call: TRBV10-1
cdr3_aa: CASSGGLAGTIYNEQFF

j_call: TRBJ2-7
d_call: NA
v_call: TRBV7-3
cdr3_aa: CASSFLYPGTYEQYF

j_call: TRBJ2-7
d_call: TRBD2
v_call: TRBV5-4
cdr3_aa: CASSPLTSGRASEQYF

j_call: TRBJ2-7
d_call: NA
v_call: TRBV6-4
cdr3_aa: CASSDSRGLSEREQYF

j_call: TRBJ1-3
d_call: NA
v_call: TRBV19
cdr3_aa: CATSSVLSGNTIYF

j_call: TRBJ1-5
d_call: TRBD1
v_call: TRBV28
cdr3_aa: CASRTTTGDLSQPQHF

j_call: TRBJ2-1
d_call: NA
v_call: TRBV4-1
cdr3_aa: CASSSGTAGFNEQFF

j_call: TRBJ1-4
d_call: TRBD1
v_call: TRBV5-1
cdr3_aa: CASSGTGDSTNEKLFF

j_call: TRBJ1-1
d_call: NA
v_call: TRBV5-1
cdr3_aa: CASSVEGQIHPGTEAFF

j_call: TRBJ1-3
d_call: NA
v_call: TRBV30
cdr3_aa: CAWSAKLVPSSGNTIYF

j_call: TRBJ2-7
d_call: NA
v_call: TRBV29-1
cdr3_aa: CSVGTRQSYEQYF

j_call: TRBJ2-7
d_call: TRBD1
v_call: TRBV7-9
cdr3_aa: CASRAQGARSYEQYF

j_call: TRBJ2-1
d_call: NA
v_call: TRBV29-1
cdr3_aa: CSTDGINEQFF

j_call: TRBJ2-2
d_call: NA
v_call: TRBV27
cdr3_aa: CASSFEGVGELFF

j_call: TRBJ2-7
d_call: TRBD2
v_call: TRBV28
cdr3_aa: CASSSPGLAGTYEQYF

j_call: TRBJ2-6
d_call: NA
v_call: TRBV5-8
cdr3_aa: CASSRTSEGANVLTF

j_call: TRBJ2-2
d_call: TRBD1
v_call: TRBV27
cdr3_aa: CASSSRRTGNTGELFF

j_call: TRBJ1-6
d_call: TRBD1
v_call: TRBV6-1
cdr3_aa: CASSAGQGRNSPLHF

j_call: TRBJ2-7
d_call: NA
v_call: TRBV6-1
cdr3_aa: CASRDRSAYEQYF

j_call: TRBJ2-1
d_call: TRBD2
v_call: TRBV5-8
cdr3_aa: CASSLGEGGGLDEQFF

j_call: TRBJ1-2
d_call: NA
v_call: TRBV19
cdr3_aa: CASSITVDYGYTF

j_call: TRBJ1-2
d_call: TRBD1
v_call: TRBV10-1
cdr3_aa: CASRPGQGSANYGYTF

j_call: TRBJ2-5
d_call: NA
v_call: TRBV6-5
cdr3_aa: CASSYSGTSVTETQYF

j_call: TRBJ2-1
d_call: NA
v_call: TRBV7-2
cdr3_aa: CASSLAVWGRGNEQFF

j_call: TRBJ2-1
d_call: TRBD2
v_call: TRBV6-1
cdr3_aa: CASKASGVSGEQFF

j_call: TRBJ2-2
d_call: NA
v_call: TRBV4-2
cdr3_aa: CASSQGAAVNTGKLFF

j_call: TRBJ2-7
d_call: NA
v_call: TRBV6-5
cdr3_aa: CASSYQRSSYEQYF

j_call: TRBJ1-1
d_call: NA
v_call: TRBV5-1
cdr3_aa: CASSLAAGATEAFF

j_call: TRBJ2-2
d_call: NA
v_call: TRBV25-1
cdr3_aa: CASKTNTGELFF

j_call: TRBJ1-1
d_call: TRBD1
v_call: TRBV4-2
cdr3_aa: CASSQDPGQGTEAFF

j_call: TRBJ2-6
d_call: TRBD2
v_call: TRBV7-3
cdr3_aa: CASSLTSRGLADSFLTF

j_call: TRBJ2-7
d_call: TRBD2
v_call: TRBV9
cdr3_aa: CASSAGLAGTYEQYF